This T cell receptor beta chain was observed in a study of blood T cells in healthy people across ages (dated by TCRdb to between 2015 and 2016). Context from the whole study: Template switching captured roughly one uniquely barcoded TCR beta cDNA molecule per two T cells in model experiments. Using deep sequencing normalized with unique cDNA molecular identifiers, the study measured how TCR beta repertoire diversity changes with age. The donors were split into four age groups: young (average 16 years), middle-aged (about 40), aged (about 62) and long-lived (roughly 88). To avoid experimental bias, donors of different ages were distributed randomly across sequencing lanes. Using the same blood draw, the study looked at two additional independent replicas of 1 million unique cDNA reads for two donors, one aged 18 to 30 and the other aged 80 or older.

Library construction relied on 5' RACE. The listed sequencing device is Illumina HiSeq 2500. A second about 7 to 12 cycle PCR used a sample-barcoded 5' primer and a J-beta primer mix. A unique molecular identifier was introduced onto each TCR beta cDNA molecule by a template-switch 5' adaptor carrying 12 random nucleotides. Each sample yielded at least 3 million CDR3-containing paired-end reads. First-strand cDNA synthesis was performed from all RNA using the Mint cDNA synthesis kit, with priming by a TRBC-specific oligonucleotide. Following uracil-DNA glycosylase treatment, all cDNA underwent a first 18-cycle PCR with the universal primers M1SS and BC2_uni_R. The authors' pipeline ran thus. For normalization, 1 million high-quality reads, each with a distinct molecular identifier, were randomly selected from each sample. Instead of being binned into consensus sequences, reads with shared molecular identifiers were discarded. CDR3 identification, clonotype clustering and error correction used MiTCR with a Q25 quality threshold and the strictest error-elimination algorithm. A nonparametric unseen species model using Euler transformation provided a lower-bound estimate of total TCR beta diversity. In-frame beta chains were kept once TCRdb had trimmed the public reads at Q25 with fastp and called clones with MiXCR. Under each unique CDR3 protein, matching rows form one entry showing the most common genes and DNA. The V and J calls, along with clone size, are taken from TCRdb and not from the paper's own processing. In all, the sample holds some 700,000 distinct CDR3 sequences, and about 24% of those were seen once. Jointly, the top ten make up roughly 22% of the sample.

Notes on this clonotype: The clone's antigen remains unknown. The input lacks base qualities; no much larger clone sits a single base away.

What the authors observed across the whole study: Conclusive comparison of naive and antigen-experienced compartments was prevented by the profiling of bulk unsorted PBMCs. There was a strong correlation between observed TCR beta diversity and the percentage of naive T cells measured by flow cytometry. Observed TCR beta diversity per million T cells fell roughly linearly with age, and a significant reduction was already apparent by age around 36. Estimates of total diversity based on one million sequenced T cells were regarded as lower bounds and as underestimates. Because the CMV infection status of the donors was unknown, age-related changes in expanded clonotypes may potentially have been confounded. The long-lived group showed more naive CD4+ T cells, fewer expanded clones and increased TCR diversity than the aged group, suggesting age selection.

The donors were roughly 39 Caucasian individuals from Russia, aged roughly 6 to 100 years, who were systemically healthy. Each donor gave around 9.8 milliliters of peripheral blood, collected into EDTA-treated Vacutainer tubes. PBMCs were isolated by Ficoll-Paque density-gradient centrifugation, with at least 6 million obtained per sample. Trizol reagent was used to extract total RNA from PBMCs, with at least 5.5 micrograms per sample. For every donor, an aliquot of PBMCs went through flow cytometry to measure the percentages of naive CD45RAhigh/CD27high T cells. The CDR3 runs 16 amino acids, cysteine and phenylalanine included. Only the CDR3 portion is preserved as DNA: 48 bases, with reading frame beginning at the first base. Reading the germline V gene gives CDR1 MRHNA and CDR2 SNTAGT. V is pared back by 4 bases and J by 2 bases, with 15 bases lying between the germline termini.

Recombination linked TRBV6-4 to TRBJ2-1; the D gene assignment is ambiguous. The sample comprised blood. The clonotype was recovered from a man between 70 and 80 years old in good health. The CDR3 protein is CASSALPSPAYNEQFF. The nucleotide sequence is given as TGTGCCAGCAGTGCCCTTCCGAGTCCCGCCTACAATGAGCAGTTCTTC.